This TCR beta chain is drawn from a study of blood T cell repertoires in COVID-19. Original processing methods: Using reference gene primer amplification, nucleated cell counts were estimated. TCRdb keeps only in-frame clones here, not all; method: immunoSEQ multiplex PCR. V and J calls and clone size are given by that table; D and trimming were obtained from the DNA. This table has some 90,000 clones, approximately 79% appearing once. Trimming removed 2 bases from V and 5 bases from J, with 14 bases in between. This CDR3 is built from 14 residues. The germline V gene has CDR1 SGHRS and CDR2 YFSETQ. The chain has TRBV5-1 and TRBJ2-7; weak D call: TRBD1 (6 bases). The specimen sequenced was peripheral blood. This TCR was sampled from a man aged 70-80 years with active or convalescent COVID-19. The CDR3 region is CASSLSGQKNEQYF. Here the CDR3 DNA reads TGCGCCAGCAGCTTATCTGGACAGAAGAACGAGCAGTACTTC.